Presented here are 15 T cell receptor beta chains from one specimen sequenced in a study of CD8 T cells in ankylosing spondylitis. TCRdb used MiXCR to reprocess the 5' RACE reads, holding one entry per CDR3 protein. This sample has 200,000 to 250,000 distinct CDR3 sequences, with around 25% found just once. Sequencing used blood, either unsorted or a sorted T cell fraction (not recorded which). Receptors originate from a male donor with ankylosing spondylitis or in good health (not recorded which).

This clonotype was seen repeatedly, ten times or more. The chain couples TRBV9 to TRBJ2-2; D might be TRBD1 or TRBD2, each matching 6 bases. This CDR3 contains 15 residues. Germline V lookup: CDR1 SGDLS, CDR2 YYNGEE. V shed 4 bases and J shed 8 bases, with 18 bases lying between them. In DNA form, the CDR3 reads TGTGCCAGCAGCCTTACCTCGGGGGCGAAGGGGGAGCTGTTTTTT. Amino acids: CASSLTSGAKGELFF. The full variable domain, in which reference TRBV9 and TRBJ2-2 provide the parts outside the CDR3, is DSGVTQTPKHLITATGQRVTLRCSPRSGDLSVYWYQQSLDQGLQFLIQYYNGEERAKGNILERFSAQQFPDLHSELNLSSLELGDSALYFCASSLTSGAKGELFFGEGSRLTVL.

The chain employs TRBV6-2 or TRBV6-3 and TRBJ1-2; D remains ambiguous. Trimming took 8 bases from V and 1 from J, leaving 8 bases between them. Germline loops: CDR1 MNHEY, CDR2 SVGEGT. The CDR3 length is 12 residues. DNA of the CDR3: TGTGCCAGCGCGGAACATAACTATGGCTACACCTTC. Encoded protein: CASAEHNYGYTF.

This clonotype was detected ten times or more. V is TRBV12-3 or TRBV12-4 and J is TRBJ2-1; 9 bases are shared with TRBD2. J was trimmed by 8 bases and V by 3 bases; bases with no gene match: 8. The CDR3 consists of 15 residues. The CDR3 DNA follows: TGTGCCAGCAGTTTGGGGCTAGCGGGATTCCATGAGCAGTTCTTC. Translated, it gives CASSLGLAGFHEQFF.

The rearrangement joins TRBV29-1 to TRBJ2-1; 10 bases fit TRBD2. Germline-derived CDR1 and CDR2 are SQVTM and ANQGSEA. CDR3 length: 17 residues. The ends lost 4 bases at V and 6 bases at J; junction bases unmatched: 15. CDR3 bases: TGCAGCGTTGCTTTTCGGGGGACTAGCGCGAGCCTCAATGAGCAGTTCTTC. It is translated as CSVAFRGTSASLNEQFF.

This clonotype appeared many times. This chain joins TRBV4-1 and TRBJ2-1, with D hard to call. This CDR3 region has 13 residues. CDR1 and CDR2 (germline): MGHRA, YSYEKL. Trimming took 1 base from V and 9 from J, leaving 10 bases between them. The DNA of the CDR3 is TGCGCCAGCAGCCAAGTAGGGTATAGTGAGCAGTTCTTC. Protein sequence: CASSQVGYSEQFF.

The chain recombines TRBV11-2 with TRBJ2-6; no definite D call. The CDR3 is made up of 14 amino acids. Looked up from germline, CDR1 is SGHAT and CDR2 is FQNNGV. V was trimmed by 7 bases and J by 0 bases, leaving 7 bases between them. As DNA, the CDR3 is TGTGCCAGCACGTCGGGCTCTGGGGCCAACGTCCTGACTTTC. This translates into CASTSGSGANVLTF. The complete variable domain, with remaining parts taken from reference TRBV11-2 and TRBJ2-6, reads EAGVAQSPRYKIIEKRQSVAFWCNPISGHATLYWYQQILGQGPKLLIQFQNNGVVDDSQLPKDRFSAERLKGVDSTLKIQPAKLEDSAVYLCASTSGSGANVLTFGAGSRLTVL.

V gene TRBV18 combines with J gene TRBJ1-4; TRBD1 matches 7 bases. CDR1 is KGHSH and CDR2 is LQKENI in the germline V gene. The J segment lost 4 bases and the V segment lost 4 bases, leaving 9 bases of the junction unmatched. The CDR3 covers 16 residues. The CDR3: CASSLATGQYNEKLFF. The CDR3 bases are TGTGCCAGCTCACTAGCAACGGGACAGTATAATGAAAAACTGTTTTTT.

This clonotype was counted at least ten times. V usage is TRBV6-5 and J usage is TRBJ2-2; no definite D call. Germline CDR1 reads MNHEY; CDR2 reads SVGAGI. CDR3 length: 13 residues. V lost 3 bases to trimming and J lost 3 bases, with 5 bases between them. The chain's CDR3 is CASSYTDTGELFF. The CDR3 nucleotides read TGTGCCAGCAGTTATACGGACACCGGGGAGCTGTTTTTT.

The genes are TRBV6-5 and TRBJ2-2, with 14 bases identical to TRBD2. Trimming took 2 bases from V and 6 from J; bases not matched to a gene: 5. The germline gives CDR1 MNHEY, CDR2 SVGAGI. The CDR3 spans 17 residues. In DNA form, the CDR3 reads TGTGCCAGCAGTTACACCCCGGGACTAGCGGGAGCCGGGGAGCTGTTTTTT. Amino acids: CASSYTPGLAGAGELFF.

Ten or more counts support this clonotype. CDR3 DNA: TGCAGTGCTAGAGATCCTAGGACATTCCCCTACGAGCAGTACTTC. Translating it yields CSARDPRTFPYEQYF. This chain links TRBV20-1 with TRBJ2-7; maybe TRBD1 (5 bases). Germline assignment: CDR1 DFQATT and CDR2 SNEGSKA (reference sequence). This CDR3 has 15 residues. V was cut by 0 bases and J by 2 bases, with 14 bases left in between.

A few counts support this clonotype. The chain recombines TRBV20-1 with TRBJ2-1; 10 positions match TRBD1. Germline V CDR1 and CDR2: DFQATT, SNEGSKA (reference sequence). This CDR3 is 14 amino acids long. V trimming: 3 bases; J trimming: 7 bases; junction bases outside the gene matches: 6. The CDR3 DNA follows: TGCAGTGCTAGCTCAGGACAGGGGGTTAATGAGCAGTTCTTC. This encodes CSASSGQGVNEQFF.

As for this clonotype: Being one base from a much bigger clone, this may be a read error. This chain uses TRBV4-3 with TRBJ2-2, with D unresolved. This CDR3 has 16 residues. Germline V gene data show CDR1 as LGHNA and CDR2 as YSLEER. Between the trimmed V and J ends, which lost 1 base and 1 base, there was a span of 10 bases. The CDR3 region is CASSQGSARNTGELFF. The DNA of the CDR3 is TGCGCCAGCAGCCAAGGAAGCGCGAGGAACACCGGGGAGCTGTTTTTT.

This clonotype was detected many times. This chain uses TRBV12-3 or TRBV12-4 with TRBJ2-1, with D uncertain. Trimming cost V 6 bases and J 3 bases, with 9 bases left between them. The CDR3 contains 13 residues. The CDR3 DNA is TGTGCCAGCAGACGGGTCTACTACAATGAGCAGTTCTTC. It specifies CASRRVYYNEQFF.

This sequence joins TRBV12-3 or TRBV12-4 and TRBJ2-1, with 10 bases identical to TRBD1. The junction had 3 bases not matched to a gene; V was cut back by 4 bases and J by 3 bases. The CDR3 runs 15 residues. The DNA of the CDR3 is TGTGCCAGCAGTTCCGGGACAGGGGTCTACAATGAGCAGTTCTTC. This sequence encodes CASSSGTGVYNEQFF.

This clonotype was seen a few times. The chain combines TRBV3-1 with TRBJ2-7; unclear D gene. Germline V gene lookup returns CDR1 LGHDT and CDR2 YNNKEL (reference sequence). CDR3 length: 11 amino acids. With 1 base removed from V and 12 bases from J, the gap between germline ends came to 10 bases. CDR3 in amino acids: CASSQGQERYF. CDR3 nucleotides: TGTGCCAGCAGCCAAGGCCAAGAGAGGTACTTC.